The source of this T cell receptor beta chain is a study of tumor-infiltrating lymphocytes in primary liver carcinoma. Study information: Samples produced roughly 3.5 to 7.5 million productive TCRbeta reads, comparable across tissue types.

This clonotype was counted between two and nine times. The blood RNA (from unsorted whole blood) was obtained, and germline DNA was also extracted. These patients lived with chronic HBV infection and had never been treated. A constant-region primer served to make TCR beta cDNA from around 500 ng total RNA. ARM-PCR was slightly modified, and three nested multiplex PCR rounds with it gave rise to the TCR beta libraries. The first two PCR rounds, roughly 10 cycles each, used TRBV1-TRBV30 forward primers and a C-beta reverse primer. MiXCR, applied by TCRdb to the multiplex PCR reads, yields one record per CDR3 protein. Of about 350,000 distinct CDR3 sequences listed, 65% were seen once; the top ten hold about 6.5%. Germline V gene sequence: CDR1 MNHEY, CDR2 SVGEGT. There are 13 residues in the CDR3. Losses at the gene ends were 8 bases for V and 3 bases for J; bases not matched to a gene: 4.

This chain uses TRBV6-2 or TRBV6-3 with TRBJ1-2; TRBD1 agrees at 9 bases. This receptor was taken from a man aged 35-49 years with primary liver carcinoma and hepatitis B virus infection. Specimen: peripheral blood. This CDR3 reads CASGRDRDYGYTF. In DNA, the CDR3 is TGTGCCAGCGGTCGGGACAGGGACTATGGCTACACCTTC.